The 26 T cell receptor beta chains reported below all come from one sample, sequenced in a study of T-cell reconstitution after alpha-beta-depleted transplantation in children. Unique molecular identifiers tagged the TCRbeta library. TCRdb passed the PCR reads through MiXCR, listing each CDR3 protein once. Of over 150,000 distinct CDR3 sequences listed, 8.5% to 14% are singletons. The specimen comprised PBMCs, sampled before TCRalphabeta/CD19-depleted stem cell transplant. The receptors originated from a boy between 2 and 10 years old with acute myeloid leukemia, due to receive a stem cell transplant.

This clonotype was seen at least ten times. The rearrangement uses TRBV14 and TRBJ1-2; D remains ambiguous. V lost 3 bases, J lost 7 bases, and 12 bases lay in between. This CDR3 region has 13 residues. The germline CDR1 and CDR2 sequences are SGHDN and FVKESK. CDR3 protein: CASSQPGWGGYTF. The CDR3 DNA reads TGTGCCAGCAGCCAGCCCGGGTGGGGTGGCTACACCTTC.

This sequence joins TRBV4-2 and TRBJ2-2; TRBD2 agrees at 9 bases. The length of the CDR3 is 17 residues. Germline trimming cut 4 bases from V and 3 bases from J; bases unmatched to any gene: 9. From germline, CDR1 is LGHNA and CDR2 YNFKEQ. CDR3 bases: TGTGCCAGCAGCCTGACCTCAGCGGGGGGATACACCGGGGAGCTGTTTTTT. Residues: CASSLTSAGGYTGELFF.

This clonotype was detected many times. The chain uses TRBV9 and TRBJ1-2, with 7 nucleotides matching TRBD1. With 5 bases clipped from V and 2 bases from J, the junction kept 6 bases outside the gene matches. Looked up from germline, CDR1 is SGDLS and CDR2 is YYNGEE. The CDR3 is made up of 14 amino acids. CDR3: CASSSGGPNYGYTF. The CDR3 region has the DNA TGTGCCAGCAGTTCAGGGGGGCCAAACTATGGCTACACCTTC.

The sample holds many counts of this clonotype. The V gene is TRBV4-1, the J gene TRBJ2-3; 15 bases align to TRBD2. The germline V gene encodes CDR1 MGHRA and CDR2 YSYEKL. Trimming removed 5 bases from V and 4 bases from J; junction bases left unmatched: 4. The length of the CDR3 is 16 residues. As DNA, the CDR3 is TGCGCCAGCAGCAAATGGACTAGCGGGAGGGCAGATACGCAGTATTTT. This encodes CASSKWTSGRADTQYF.

This clonotype was observed at least ten times. The chain uses TRBV28 and TRBJ1-4; weak D call: TRBD1 (6 bases). The CDR3 consists of 14 residues. Germline V gene lookup returns CDR1 MDHEN and CDR2 SYDVKM. With 6 bases removed from V and 7 bases from J, the gap between germline ends came to 15 bases. CDR3 loop: CASSSSGAREKLFF. The CDR3 coding sequence is TGTGCCAGCAGCTCTTCAGGGGCGCGTGAAAAACTGTTTTTT.

This clonotype was counted a few times. The V gene is TRBV6-5, the J gene TRBJ1-6, with no clear D. The CDR3 is made up of 12 amino acids. The germline CDR1 and CDR2 sequences are MNHEY and SVGAGI. Trimming took off 5 bases at V and 10 bases at J, with 9 bases between the two ends. The CDR3 protein is CASSLWTSPLHF. The CDR3 nucleotides read TGTGCCAGCAGTCTCTGGACCTCACCCCTCCACTTT.

This clonotype came up many times. The DNA of the CDR3 is TGTGCCAGCGGGGGGGCTTTTTTAGGACAGGGATATGGTGGGGCCAACGTCCTGACTTTC. Its protein is CASGGAFLGQGYGGANVLTF. This chain links TRBV12-3 or TRBV12-4 with TRBJ2-6; possibly TRBD1 for D (8 bases). The CDR3 totals 20 residues. Trimming shortened V by 8 bases and J by 3 bases, and 29 bases separated the two germline ends.

This clonotype was observed at least ten times. The genes are TRBV5-1 and TRBJ1-5; the D is unclear. Per the germline V gene, CDR1 is SGHRS and CDR2 is YFSETQ. The CDR3 consists of 16 residues. Deletions cut 4 bases from V and 1 base from J, with 15 bases between. Here the CDR3 reads CASSTLEGGSNQPQHF. As DNA, the CDR3 is TGCGCCAGCAGCACCCTTGAAGGAGGCAGCAATCAGCCCCAGCATTTT.

This clonotype came up many times. The V gene is TRBV4-1, the J gene TRBJ2-2, with 10 bases fitting TRBD2. Germline V gives CDR1 MGHRA, CDR2 YSYEKL. With V trimmed by 1 base and J by 0 bases, 5 bases remained unmatched. CDR3 length: 18 residues. The chain's CDR3 is CASSQVASGGTNTGELFF. The CDR3 DNA reads TGCGCCAGCAGCCAAGTGGCTAGCGGGGGAACGAACACCGGGGAGCTGTTTTTT.

This clonotype appeared many times. The chain uses TRBV12-3 or TRBV12-4 and TRBJ2-2; D gene uncertain. With 7 bases removed from V and 4 bases from J, the gap between germline ends came to 10 bases. This CDR3 region has 13 residues. This chain's CDR3 is CASTQVGTGELFF. The DNA of the CDR3 is TGTGCCAGCACCCAAGTAGGCACCGGGGAGCTGTTTTTT.

In its sample, this clonotype was seen many times. The rearrangement uses TRBV7-9 and TRBJ1-1, with TRBD1 matching 7 bases. The CDR3 consists of 14 residues. V was clipped by 5 bases and J by 1 base; unmatched bases: 4. Germline assignment: CDR1 SEHNR and CDR2 FQNEAQ (reference sequence). CDR3 DNA: TGTGCCAGCAGCGTCGGACAGGCGAACACTGAAGCTTTCTTT. It encodes CASSVGQANTEAFF.

This clonotype was recorded at least ten times. The genes are TRBV12-3 or TRBV12-4 and TRBJ1-5; possibly TRBD1 for D (5 bases). This CDR3 contains 14 residues. V was cut by 6 bases and J by 5 bases, with 14 bases left in between. This chain's CDR3 is CASRMDGGYQPQHF. The CDR3 DNA sequence: TGTGCCAGCAGGATGGACGGGGGATATCAGCCCCAGCATTTT.

This clonotype was seen at least ten times. This rearrangement joins TRBV20-1 to TRBJ2-1; D is perhaps TRBD2 (5 bases). Trimming pared 6 bases from V and 0 bases from J, leaving 27 bases between. This CDR3 region has 19 residues. CDR1 DFQATT and CDR2 SNEGSKA come from the germline V gene (reference sequence). In DNA form, the CDR3 reads TGCAGTGCGGAAAAGCGGCCCCTCGTTCGGATTGGCTCCTACAATGAGCAGTTCTTC. As protein: CSAEKRPLVRIGSYNEQFF.

This clonotype was recorded at least ten times. The V call is TRBV12-3 or TRBV12-4, the J call TRBJ2-3; no clear D gene. CDR3 size: 14 residues. V dropped 5 bases and J dropped 3 bases, with 12 bases sitting between them. The CDR3 sequence is CASSPVTFTDTQYF. For the CDR3, the DNA is TGTGCCAGCAGTCCCGTGACCTTTACAGATACGCAGTATTTT.

This clonotype was counted ten times or more. Here the CDR3 DNA reads TGCGCCAGCAGCCAGCTTTGGACAGGGGGGGAAGAGACCCAGTACTTC. Protein product: CASSQLWTGGEETQYF. This chain connects TRBV4-1 to TRBJ2-5; 10 bases match TRBD1. J lost 3 bases, V lost 3 bases, and 7 bases had no gene match. Germline CDR1 MGHRA, CDR2 YSYEKL. CDR3 size: 16 residues.

At least ten counts were recorded for this clonotype. V is TRBV20-1 and J is TRBJ2-5; TRBD2 agrees at 9 bases. The CDR3 consists of 14 residues. V lost 0 bases and J lost 5; bases outside the gene matches: 4. Germline V lookup: CDR1 DFQATT, CDR2 SNEGSKA (reference sequence). The CDR3 loop is CSARDSGSFETQYF. CDR3 in DNA: TGCAGTGCTAGAGATAGCGGGAGCTTTGAGACCCAGTACTTC.

This clonotype was counted at least ten times. The rearrangement uses TRBV6-5 and TRBJ1-2, with unresolved D. CDR3 length: 13 residues. Trimming removed 2 bases at V and 0 bases at J, with 4 bases between. Germline CDR1 reads MNHEY; CDR2 reads SVGAGI. CDR3 sequence reads: CASSYDTNYGYTF. The DNA of the CDR3 is TGTGCCAGCAGTTACGACACTAACTATGGCTACACCTTC.

Ten or more counts support this clonotype. J is TRBJ1-5 and V is TRBV15, with 9 bases aligning to TRBD1. The CDR3 loop spans 18 amino acids. After removal of 0 bases from V and 4 bases from J, the junction contained 10 bases not matched to a gene. Germline V CDR1 and CDR2: LNHNV, YYDKDF (reference sequence). DNA for the CDR3: TGTGCCACCAGCAGAGATGCGTACCGGGACAGGGCGAATCAGCCCCAGCATTTT. Protein: CATSRDAYRDRANQPQHF. Full variable domain (missing parts from reference TRBV15 and TRBJ1-5): DAMVIQNPRYQVTQFGKPVTLSCSQTLNHNVMYWYQQKSSQAPKLLFHYYDKDFNNEADTPDNFQSRRPNTSFCFLDIRSPGLGDTAMYLCATSRDAYRDRANQPQHFGDGTRLSIL.

This clonotype came up many times. The rearrangement joins TRBV30 to TRBJ2-1; unclear D gene. The CDR3 runs 10 residues. CDR1 GTSNPN and CDR2 SVGIG come from the germline V gene (reference sequence). The V end lost 0 bases, the J end lost 10 bases, and 4 bases lay between the germline ends. CDR3 DNA: TGTGCCTGGAGTGTCGGCGAGCAGTTCTTC. Protein sequence: CAWSVGEQFF.

This clonotype showed up many times. DNA for the CDR3: TGCGCCAGCAGCTACGGTAGGGTGGATAAAACAGATACGCAGTATTTT. Protein: CASSYGRVDKTDTQYF. The V call is TRBV5-1, the J call TRBJ2-3; D uncertain. V lost 3 bases to trimming and J lost 3 bases, with 17 bases between them. Germline-derived CDR1 and CDR2 are SGHRS and YFSETQ. The CDR3 spans 16 residues.

This clonotype has ten or more counts. The rearrangement joins TRBV20-1 to TRBJ2-7; no clear D gene. The CDR3 is 14 amino acids. V was pared by 2 bases and J by 0 bases, with 11 bases between. Germline values: CDR1 DFQATT, CDR2 SNEGSKA (reference sequence). Here the CDR3 reads CSARSRQSSYEQYF. The CDR3 DNA reads TGCAGTGCTAGATCAAGGCAAAGCTCCTACGAGCAGTACTTC.

The gene calls are TRBV19 and TRBJ2-1, with 8 bases identical to TRBD2. Per the germline V gene, CDR1 is LNHDA and CDR2 is SQIVND (reference sequence). Trimming at V came to 3 bases and at J to 3 bases, leaving 1 base not matched to a gene. The CDR3 sequence is 14 residues long. In DNA, the CDR3 is TGTGCCAGTAGTATGGGACTAGGCTACAATGAGCAGTTCTTC. Its protein is CASSMGLGYNEQFF.

This clonotype was seen at least ten times. V and J are TRBV5-1 and TRBJ2-2; no reliable D call. Between the trimmed V and J ends, which lost 4 bases and 3 bases, there was a span of 4 bases. This CDR3 has 12 residues. Per germline, CDR1 SGHRS and CDR2 YFSETQ. The CDR3 nucleotides read TGCGCCAGCAGCCTCTACACCGGGGAGCTGTTTTTT. Translation gives CASSLYTGELFF.

This clonotype was counted ten times or more. The gene calls are TRBV20-1 and TRBJ1-2; the D gene is possibly TRBD1 (5 bases). Germline V gene sequence: CDR1 DFQATT, CDR2 SNEGSKA (reference sequence). The V end lost 3 bases, the J end lost 2 bases, and 7 bases lay between the germline ends. The CDR3 has 12 amino acids. The CDR3 loop is CSASGANYGYTF. CDR3 nucleotides: TGCAGTGCTAGTGGGGCCAACTATGGCTACACCTTC.

There are many counts of this clonotype. V gene TRBV6-5 combines with J gene TRBJ2-1; perhaps TRBD1 as D (5 bases). V was trimmed by 0 bases and J by 7 bases, leaving 13 bases between them. The CDR3 consists of 15 residues. Germline assignment: CDR1 MNHEY and CDR2 SVGAGI. CDR3 amino acids: CASSYSTGARNEQFF. Written as DNA, the CDR3 is TGTGCCAGCAGTTACTCGACTGGGGCGCGGAATGAGCAGTTCTTC.

This clonotype was counted at least ten times. CDR3 sequence reads: CAISEGTGDQPQHF. The CDR3 nucleotides read TGTGCCATCAGTGAGGGGACGGGGGATCAGCCCCAGCATTTT. The chain has TRBV10-3 and TRBJ1-5; D possibly corresponds to TRBD1 (5 bases). This CDR3 region has 14 residues. Germline V gene lookup returns CDR1 ENHRY and CDR2 SYGVKD. V lost 2 bases to trimming and J lost 5 bases, with 10 bases between them.